This T cell receptor (beta chain) comes out of a study of cytomegalovirus exposure and HLA in healthy donors. Per germline, CDR1 MNHNY and CDR2 SVGAGI (reference sequence). The length of the CDR3 is 15 residues. Trimming cost V 0 bases and J 5 bases; bases outside gene matches: 5. This clone was seen a handful of times. The PCR used 60 Vbeta and 13 Jbeta primers. Produced via immunoSEQ multiplex PCR; TCRdb's table is partial and in-frame only. Among about 180,000 clones listed, over 65% were seen once. The sample consisted of PBMCs. This chain links TRBV6-6 with TRBJ2-3; TRBD2 agrees at 7 bases. The clonotype comes from a man aged 55 to 70 in good health and CMV-seronegative. CDR3 region: CASSYSRLARDTQYF. The DNA for the CDR3 is TGTGCCAGCAGTTACTCCCGACTAGCTCGAGATACGCAGTATTTT.